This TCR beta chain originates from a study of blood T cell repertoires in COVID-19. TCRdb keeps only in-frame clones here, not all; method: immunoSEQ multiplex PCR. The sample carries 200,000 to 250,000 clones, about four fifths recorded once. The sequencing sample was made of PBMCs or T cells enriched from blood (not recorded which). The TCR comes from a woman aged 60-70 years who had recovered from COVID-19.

CDR3 residues: CASSQNRGLETQYF. CDR3 DNA sequence: TGTGCCAGCAGCCAAAACAGGGGGCTGGAGACCCAGTACTTC. The V and J genes are TRBV7-2 and TRBJ2-5, with TRBD1 matching over 9 bases. The CDR3 covers 14 residues. CDR1 is SGHTA and CDR2 is FQGNSA in the germline V gene. The J segment lost 5 bases and the V segment lost 5 bases, leaving 6 bases of the junction unmatched. Full variable domain (missing parts from reference TRBV7-2 and TRBJ2-5): GAGVSQSPSNKVTEKGKDVELRCDPISGHTALYWYRQSLGQGLEFLIYFQGNSAPDKSGLPSDRFSAERTGGSVSTLTIQRTQQEDSAVYLCASSQNRGLETQYFGPGTRLLVL.